The rows below give T cell receptor beta chains drawn from one sample of a study of human T cells and chemical hapten exposure. From the RACE reads, TCRdb called clonotypes with MiXCR, one entry per CDR3 protein. The sample has some 350,000 distinct CDR3 sequences, around 7% seen once; the top ten hold 8.4%. Sample: whole blood, taken in connection with sensitization to the hapten diphenylcyclopropenone (DPC). These receptors all stem from a woman between 18 and 29 years old with alopecia areata. Some clones in this sample may be carry-over from other donors' samples. Each CDR3 is given without its conserved first and last residue.

CDR3aa: ASLSVQVGSSQGTEAF; j_gene: TRBJ1-1; v_gene: TRBV28
CDR3aa: ASSLQGHTDTQY; j_gene: TRBJ2-3; v_gene: TRBV7-7
CDR3aa: ASSFRGGQGYEQF; j_gene: TRBJ2-1; v_gene: TRBV7-3
CDR3aa: ASSPPLGLAGGHTGELF; j_gene: TRBJ2-2; v_gene: TRBV28
CDR3aa: ASSSTYPHEQF; j_gene: TRBJ2-1; v_gene: TRBV27
CDR3aa: ASSMGSIPKNIQY; j_gene: TRBJ2-4; v_gene: TRBV7-9
CDR3aa: ASSLRSGDGARQPQH; j_gene: TRBJ1-5; v_gene: TRBV7-2
CDR3aa: ASRKDTGSYEQY; j_gene: TRBJ2-7; v_gene: TRBV12-3/TRBV12-4
CDR3aa: ASSALQGQGAREQY; j_gene: TRBJ2-7; v_gene: TRBV12-3/TRBV12-4
CDR3aa: ASSLNGGGNYEQY; j_gene: TRBJ2-7; v_gene: TRBV12-3/TRBV12-4
CDR3aa: ASSLTGAGAFYEQY; j_gene: TRBJ2-7; v_gene: TRBV12-3/TRBV12-4
CDR3aa: ASSEYGTGRVSPEAF; j_gene: TRBJ1-1; v_gene: TRBV25-1
CDR3aa: ASSDGTSGADTQY; j_gene: TRBJ2-3; v_gene: TRBV6-4
CDR3aa: ASSFEGHETQY; j_gene: TRBJ2-5; v_gene: TRBV6-5
CDR3aa: ASSLQGGSYNSPLH; j_gene: TRBJ1-6; v_gene: TRBV5-1
CDR3aa: ASSDLGAGGGTGELF; j_gene: TRBJ2-2; v_gene: TRBV6-1
CDR3aa: ASSFTTGAPYGYT; j_gene: TRBJ1-2; v_gene: TRBV12-3/TRBV12-4
CDR3aa: ASSLYSPTIDTQY; j_gene: TRBJ2-3; v_gene: TRBV7-2
CDR3aa: ASSYRGTSTDTQY; j_gene: TRBJ2-3; v_gene: TRBV6-5
CDR3aa: ASSQLQGNEQF; j_gene: TRBJ2-1; v_gene: TRBV4-1
CDR3aa: ASSYRDYLTTDTQY; j_gene: TRBJ2-3; v_gene: TRBV6-5
CDR3aa: ASSQEFLKDTQY; j_gene: TRBJ2-3; v_gene: TRBV4-2
CDR3aa: ASSPSTRGAADGYT; j_gene: TRBJ1-2; v_gene: TRBV18
CDR3aa: SVTGEDGKETQY; j_gene: TRBJ2-5; v_gene: TRBV29-1
CDR3aa: ASSFSGQYYEQY; j_gene: TRBJ2-7; v_gene: TRBV28
CDR3aa: ASSLPPGQTEAF; j_gene: TRBJ1-1; v_gene: TRBV11-3
CDR3aa: ASSSASGGAFYEQF; j_gene: TRBJ2-1; v_gene: TRBV27
CDR3aa: ASSSPTGEAGGYT; j_gene: TRBJ1-2; v_gene: TRBV11-1
CDR3aa: ASSKTGTLAYNEQF; j_gene: TRBJ2-1; v_gene: TRBV7-2
CDR3aa: ASSVMVGQETQY; j_gene: TRBJ2-5; v_gene: TRBV9
CDR3aa: ASSRDRAAQETQY; j_gene: TRBJ2-5; v_gene: TRBV5-1
CDR3aa: AISSAGGGTEAF; j_gene: TRBJ1-1; v_gene: TRBV10-3
CDR3aa: ASSSRDRGHGYT; j_gene: TRBJ1-2; v_gene: TRBV27
CDR3aa: ASSEGRTGGLIQPQH; j_gene: TRBJ1-5; v_gene: TRBV6-1
CDR3aa: SVDGTYNEQF; j_gene: TRBJ2-1; v_gene: TRBV29-1
CDR3aa: ASSLVAAPQGYT; j_gene: TRBJ1-2; v_gene: TRBV7-2
CDR3aa: ASSLQAANEKLF; j_gene: TRBJ1-4; v_gene: TRBV12-3/TRBV12-4
CDR3aa: ASSGFGYRGAYEQY; j_gene: TRBJ2-7; v_gene: TRBV4-3
CDR3aa: ASSSHRRQNTNYGYT; j_gene: TRBJ1-2; v_gene: TRBV6-1
CDR3aa: ASSLGQGQTKAWAQY; j_gene: TRBJ2-3; v_gene: TRBV7-9
CDR3aa: ASSLGQNEQY; j_gene: TRBJ2-7; v_gene: TRBV5-6
CDR3aa: ASSEHQGAYGYT; j_gene: TRBJ1-2; v_gene: TRBV6-1
CDR3aa: ATSDPTTADTQY; j_gene: TRBJ2-3; v_gene: TRBV24-1
CDR3aa: ASSQQSLPNTEAF; j_gene: TRBJ1-1; v_gene: TRBV4-1
CDR3aa: ASSRRLEMNTEAF; j_gene: TRBJ1-1; v_gene: TRBV7-6
CDR3aa: ASSQRGLSYEQY; j_gene: TRBJ2-7; v_gene: TRBV12-3/TRBV12-4